This TCR beta chain was sequenced in a study of OX40 agonist ivuxolimab in advanced cancers. Data came from immunoSEQ multiplex PCR; TCRdb stores just in-frame clones and leaves some out. Here the sample spans roughly 46,000 clones, approximately 90% being singletons. This clone was counted once. Unmatched junction bases numbered 7, after V lost 10 bases and J lost 0 bases. CDR3 length equals 15 residues. CDR1 and CDR2 (germline): ENHRY, SYGVKD. People who had autoimmune disease history or systemic immunosuppression were excluded. This sample comprised CD4+ or CD8+ T cells sorted from blood, obtained in a trial of the OX40 agonist ivuxolimab. The sequence was obtained from an adult with an advanced solid tumor such as melanoma, head and neck, liver or kidney cancer. The rearrangement uses TRBV10-3 and TRBJ2-3, with 10 nucleotides matching TRBD1. The CDR3 DNA reads TGTGCCACCCAGGGGGGACAGGGGAGCACAGATACGCAGTATTTT. It translates to CATQGGQGSTDTQYF.